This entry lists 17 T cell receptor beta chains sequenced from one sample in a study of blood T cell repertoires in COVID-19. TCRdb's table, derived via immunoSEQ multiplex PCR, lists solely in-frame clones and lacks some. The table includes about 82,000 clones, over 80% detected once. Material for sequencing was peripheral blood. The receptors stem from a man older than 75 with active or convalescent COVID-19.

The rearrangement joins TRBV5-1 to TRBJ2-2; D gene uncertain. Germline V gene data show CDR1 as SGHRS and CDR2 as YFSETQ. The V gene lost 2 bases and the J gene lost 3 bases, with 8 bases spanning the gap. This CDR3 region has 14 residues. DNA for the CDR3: TGCGCCAGCAGCTTAGAGGCTGACACCGGGGAGCTGTTTTTT. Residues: CASSLEADTGELFF.

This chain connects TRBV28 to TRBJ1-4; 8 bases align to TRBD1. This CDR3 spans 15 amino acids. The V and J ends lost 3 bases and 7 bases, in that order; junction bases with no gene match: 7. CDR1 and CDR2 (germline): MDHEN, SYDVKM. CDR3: CASSFPGQGGEKLFF. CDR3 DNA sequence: TGTGCCAGCAGTTTTCCTGGACAGGGTGGTGAAAAACTGTTTTTT.

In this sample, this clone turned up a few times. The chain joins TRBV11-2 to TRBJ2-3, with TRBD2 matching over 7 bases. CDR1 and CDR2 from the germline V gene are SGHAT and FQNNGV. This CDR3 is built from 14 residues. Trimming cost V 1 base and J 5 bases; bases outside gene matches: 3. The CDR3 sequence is CASSLAGGVDTQYF. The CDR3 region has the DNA TGTGCCAGCAGCTTAGCGGGAGGCGTAGATACGCAGTATTTT.

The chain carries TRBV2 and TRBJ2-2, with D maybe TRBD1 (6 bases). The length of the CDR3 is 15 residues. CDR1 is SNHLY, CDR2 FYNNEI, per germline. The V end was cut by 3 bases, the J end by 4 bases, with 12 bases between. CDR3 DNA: TGTGCCAGCAGTGAGTTCAGGGACACCACCGGGGAGCTGTTTTTT. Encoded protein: CASSEFRDTTGELFF.

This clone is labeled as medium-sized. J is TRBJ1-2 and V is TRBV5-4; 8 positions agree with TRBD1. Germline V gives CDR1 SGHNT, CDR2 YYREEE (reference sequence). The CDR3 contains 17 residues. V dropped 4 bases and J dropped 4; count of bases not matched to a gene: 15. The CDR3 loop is CASSPRGGQGAGYGYTF. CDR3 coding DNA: TGTGCCAGCAGCCCACGAGGGGGTCAGGGGGCGGGCTATGGCTACACCTTC.

The CDR3: CASSKTGTGNEQFF. The CDR3 region has the DNA TGTGCCAGCAGTAAAACCGGGACAGGCAATGAGCAGTTCTTC. The chain combines TRBV6-5 with TRBJ2-1; 8 bases align to TRBD1. The CDR3 spans 14 residues. J was trimmed by 6 bases and V by 5 bases; bases with no gene match: 6. Germline CDR1 MNHEY, CDR2 SVGAGI.

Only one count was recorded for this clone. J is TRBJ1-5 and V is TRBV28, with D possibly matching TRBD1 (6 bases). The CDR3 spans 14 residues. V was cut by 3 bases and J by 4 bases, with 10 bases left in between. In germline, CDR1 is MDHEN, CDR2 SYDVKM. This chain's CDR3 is CASSLGAENQPQHF. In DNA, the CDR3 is TGTGCCAGCAGTTTGGGGGCAGAGAATCAGCCCCAGCATTTT.

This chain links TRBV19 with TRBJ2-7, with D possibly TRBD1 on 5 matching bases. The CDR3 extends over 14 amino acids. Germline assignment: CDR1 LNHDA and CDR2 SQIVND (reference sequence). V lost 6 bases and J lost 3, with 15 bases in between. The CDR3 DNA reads TGTGCCAGTAGGTTAAAGGGGTTGGTCTACGAGCAGTACGTC. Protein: CASRLKGLVYEQYV.

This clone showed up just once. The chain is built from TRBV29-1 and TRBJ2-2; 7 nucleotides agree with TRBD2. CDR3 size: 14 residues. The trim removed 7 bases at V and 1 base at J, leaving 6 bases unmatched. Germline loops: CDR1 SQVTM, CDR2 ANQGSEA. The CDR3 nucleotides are TGCAGCGCTTCGGGGGGACGGAACACCGGGGAGCTGTTTTTT. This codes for CSASGGRNTGELFF.

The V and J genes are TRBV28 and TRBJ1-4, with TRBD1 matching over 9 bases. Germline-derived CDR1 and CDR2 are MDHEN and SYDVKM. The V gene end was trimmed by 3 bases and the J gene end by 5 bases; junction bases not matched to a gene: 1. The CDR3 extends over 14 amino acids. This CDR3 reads CASSFGTGNEKLFF. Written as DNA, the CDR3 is TGTGCCAGCAGTTTCGGGACAGGGAATGAAAAACTGTTTTTT.

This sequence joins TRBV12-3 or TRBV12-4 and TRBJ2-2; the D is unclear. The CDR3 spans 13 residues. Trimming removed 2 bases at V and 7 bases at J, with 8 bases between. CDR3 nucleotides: TGTGCCAGCAGTTTATTGGAGATCGGGGAGCTGTTTTTT. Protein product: CASSLLEIGELFF.

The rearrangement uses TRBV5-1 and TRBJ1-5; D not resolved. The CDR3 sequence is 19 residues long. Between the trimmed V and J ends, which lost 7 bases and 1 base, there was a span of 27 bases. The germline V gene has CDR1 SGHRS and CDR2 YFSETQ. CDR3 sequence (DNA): TGCGCCAGCCCGCTCGGGGAGGGCCGGGCGCCGGGGAGCAATCAGCCCCAGCATTTT. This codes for CASPLGEGRAPGSNQPQHF.

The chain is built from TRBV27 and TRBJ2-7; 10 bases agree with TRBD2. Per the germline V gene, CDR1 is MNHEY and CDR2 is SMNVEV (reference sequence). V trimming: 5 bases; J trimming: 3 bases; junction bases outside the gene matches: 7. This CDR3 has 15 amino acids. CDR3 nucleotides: TGTGCCAGCAGTCTAAGAGCGGGAGGGCTCTACGAGCAGTACGTC. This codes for CASSLRAGGLYEQYV.

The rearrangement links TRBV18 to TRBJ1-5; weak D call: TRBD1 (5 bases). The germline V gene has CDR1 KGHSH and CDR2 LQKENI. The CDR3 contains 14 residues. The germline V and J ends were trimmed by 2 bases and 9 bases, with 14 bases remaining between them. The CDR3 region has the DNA TGTGCCAGCTCACCAGACGACAGTCTTAGGCCCCAGCATTTT. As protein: CASSPDDSLRPQHF.

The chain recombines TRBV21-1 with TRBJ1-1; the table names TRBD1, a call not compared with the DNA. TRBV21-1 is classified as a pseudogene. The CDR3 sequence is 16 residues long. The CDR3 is CASSKEGSGAGTEAFF. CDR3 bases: TGTGCCAGCAGCAAAGAGGGGTCTGGGGCCGGGACTGAAGCTTTCTTT.

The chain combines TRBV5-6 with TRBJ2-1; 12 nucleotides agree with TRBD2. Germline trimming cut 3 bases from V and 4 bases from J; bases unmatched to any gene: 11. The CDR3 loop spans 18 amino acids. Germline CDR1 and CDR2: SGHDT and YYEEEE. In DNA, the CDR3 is TGTGCCAGCAGCTCACTAGCGGGAGGAGTGAAAGGGTACAATGAGCAGTTCTTC. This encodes CASSSLAGGVKGYNEQFF.

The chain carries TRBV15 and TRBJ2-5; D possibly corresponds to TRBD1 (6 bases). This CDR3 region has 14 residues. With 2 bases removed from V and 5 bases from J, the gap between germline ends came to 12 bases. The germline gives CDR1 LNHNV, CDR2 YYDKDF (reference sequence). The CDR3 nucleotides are TGTGCCACCAGCAGAACAGGGTATGGCGAGACCCAGTACTTC. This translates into CATSRTGYGETQYF.